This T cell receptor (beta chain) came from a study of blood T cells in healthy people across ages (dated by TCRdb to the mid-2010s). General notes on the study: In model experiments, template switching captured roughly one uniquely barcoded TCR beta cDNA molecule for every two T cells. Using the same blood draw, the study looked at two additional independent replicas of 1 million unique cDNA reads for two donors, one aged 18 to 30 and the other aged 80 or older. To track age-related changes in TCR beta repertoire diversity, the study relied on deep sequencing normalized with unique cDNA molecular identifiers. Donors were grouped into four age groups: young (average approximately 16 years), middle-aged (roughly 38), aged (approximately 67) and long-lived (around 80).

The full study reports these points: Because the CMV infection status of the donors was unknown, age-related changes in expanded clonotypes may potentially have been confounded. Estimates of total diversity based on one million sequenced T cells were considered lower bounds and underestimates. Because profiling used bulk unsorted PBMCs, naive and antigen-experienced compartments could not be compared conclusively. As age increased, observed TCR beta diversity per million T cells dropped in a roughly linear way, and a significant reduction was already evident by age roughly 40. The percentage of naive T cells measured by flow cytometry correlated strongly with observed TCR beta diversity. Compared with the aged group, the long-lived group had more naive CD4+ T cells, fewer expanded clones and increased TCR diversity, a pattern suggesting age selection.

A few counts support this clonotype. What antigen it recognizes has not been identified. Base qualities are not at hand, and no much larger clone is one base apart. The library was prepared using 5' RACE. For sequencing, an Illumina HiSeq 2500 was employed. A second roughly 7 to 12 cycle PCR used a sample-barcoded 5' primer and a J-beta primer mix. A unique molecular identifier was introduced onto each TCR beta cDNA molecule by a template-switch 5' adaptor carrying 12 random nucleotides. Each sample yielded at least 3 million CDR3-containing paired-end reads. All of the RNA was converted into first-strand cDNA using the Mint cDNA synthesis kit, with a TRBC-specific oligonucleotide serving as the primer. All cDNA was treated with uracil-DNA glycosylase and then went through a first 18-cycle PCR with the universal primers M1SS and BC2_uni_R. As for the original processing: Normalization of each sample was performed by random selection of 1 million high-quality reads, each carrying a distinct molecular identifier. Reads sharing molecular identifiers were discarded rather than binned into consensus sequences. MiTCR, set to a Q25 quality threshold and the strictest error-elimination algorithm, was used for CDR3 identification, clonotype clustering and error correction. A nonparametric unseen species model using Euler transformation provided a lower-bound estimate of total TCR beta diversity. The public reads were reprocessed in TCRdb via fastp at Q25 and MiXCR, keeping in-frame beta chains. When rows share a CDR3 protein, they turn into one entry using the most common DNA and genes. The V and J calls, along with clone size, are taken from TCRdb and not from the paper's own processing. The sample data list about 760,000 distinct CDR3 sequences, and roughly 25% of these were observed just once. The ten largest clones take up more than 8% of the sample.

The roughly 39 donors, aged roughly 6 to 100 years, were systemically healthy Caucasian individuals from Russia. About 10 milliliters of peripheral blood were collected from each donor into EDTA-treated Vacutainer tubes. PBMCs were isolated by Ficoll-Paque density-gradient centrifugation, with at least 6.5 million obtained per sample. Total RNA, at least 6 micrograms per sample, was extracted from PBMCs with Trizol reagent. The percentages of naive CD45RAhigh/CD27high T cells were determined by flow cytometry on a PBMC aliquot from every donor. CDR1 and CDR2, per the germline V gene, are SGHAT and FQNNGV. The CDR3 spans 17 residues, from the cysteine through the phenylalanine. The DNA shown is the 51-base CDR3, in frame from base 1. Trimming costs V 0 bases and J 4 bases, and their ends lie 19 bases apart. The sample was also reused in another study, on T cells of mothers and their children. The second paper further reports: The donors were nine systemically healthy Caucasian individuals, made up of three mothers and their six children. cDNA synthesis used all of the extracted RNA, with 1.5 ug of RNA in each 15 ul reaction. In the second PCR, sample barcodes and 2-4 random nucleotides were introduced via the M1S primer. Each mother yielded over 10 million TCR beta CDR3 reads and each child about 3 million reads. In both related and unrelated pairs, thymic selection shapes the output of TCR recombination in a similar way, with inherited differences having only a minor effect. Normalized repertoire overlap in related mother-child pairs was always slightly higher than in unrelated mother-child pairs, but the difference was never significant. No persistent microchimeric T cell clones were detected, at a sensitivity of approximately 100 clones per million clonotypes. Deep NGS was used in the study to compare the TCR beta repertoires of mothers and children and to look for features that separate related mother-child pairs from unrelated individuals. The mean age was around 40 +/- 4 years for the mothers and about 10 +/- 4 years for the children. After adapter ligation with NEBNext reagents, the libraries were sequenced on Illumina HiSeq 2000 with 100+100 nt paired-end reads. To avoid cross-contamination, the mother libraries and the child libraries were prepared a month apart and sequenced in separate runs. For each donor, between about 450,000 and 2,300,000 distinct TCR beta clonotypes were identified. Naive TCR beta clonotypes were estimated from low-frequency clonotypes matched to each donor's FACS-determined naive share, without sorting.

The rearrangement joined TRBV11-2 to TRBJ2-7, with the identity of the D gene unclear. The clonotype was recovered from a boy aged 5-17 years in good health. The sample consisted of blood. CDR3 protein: CASSLEAGPNGEYEQYF. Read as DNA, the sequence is TGTGCCAGCAGCTTAGAGGCCGGGCCCAACGGCGAGTACGAGCAGTACTTC.